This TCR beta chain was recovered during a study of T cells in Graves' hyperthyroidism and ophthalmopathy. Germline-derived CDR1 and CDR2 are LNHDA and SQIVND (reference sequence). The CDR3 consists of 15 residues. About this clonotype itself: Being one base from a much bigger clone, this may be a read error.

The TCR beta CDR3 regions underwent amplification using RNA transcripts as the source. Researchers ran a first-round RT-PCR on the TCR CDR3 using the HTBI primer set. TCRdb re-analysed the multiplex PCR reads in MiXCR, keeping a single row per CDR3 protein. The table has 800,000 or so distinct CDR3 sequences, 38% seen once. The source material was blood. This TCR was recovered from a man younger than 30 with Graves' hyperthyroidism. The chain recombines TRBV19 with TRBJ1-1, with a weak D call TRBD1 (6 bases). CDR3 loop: CASNLDRAGGTGAFF. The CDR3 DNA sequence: TGTGCCAGTAACCTTGACCGGGCCGGGGGCACTGGAGCTTTCTTT.